The 5 T cell receptor beta chains below were found in one sample sequenced in a study of CD8 T cells in Susac syndrome. Random hexamers primed reverse transcription of about 0.45 to 1 ug RNA. TCRdb processed the immunoSEQ multiplex PCR reads anew with MiXCR; each CDR3 protein has one entry. The data show fewer than 200,000 distinct CDR3 sequences, about 94% seen once. The sequenced sample was CD4+ T cells from PBMCs. The source is a human donor in good health.

The genes are TRBV6-2 or TRBV6-3 and TRBJ2-2; 11 nucleotides agree with TRBD2. Germline V gives CDR1 MNHEY, CDR2 SVGEGT. This CDR3 is built from 16 residues. V lost 6 bases to trimming and J lost 6 bases; unmatched junction nucleotides: 9. The CDR3 is CASRRPSGGTSGELFF. The CDR3 DNA follows: TGTGCCAGCAGACGCCCTAGCGGGGGGACTTCCGGGGAGCTGTTTTTT.

The chain has TRBV7-2 and TRBJ2-3; 8 bases line up with TRBD2. CDR1 is SGHTA, CDR2 FQGNSA, per germline. After removal of 0 bases from V and 4 bases from J, the junction contained 3 bases not matched to a gene. The CDR3 runs 15 residues. The CDR3 DNA reads TGTGCCAGCAGCTTAGCGGGACTAGTTTCAGATACGCAGTATTTT. This gives the protein CASSLAGLVSDTQYF.

J is TRBJ1-1 and V is TRBV5-1; 7 bases match TRBD1. The CDR3 consists of 19 residues. V lost 0 bases to trimming and J lost 0 bases; unmatched junction nucleotides: 14. Germline CDR1 is SGHRS and CDR2 is YFSETQ. This CDR3 is CASSLDGNGQAALNTEAFF. CDR3 DNA: TGCGCCAGCAGCTTGGATGGAAACGGACAGGCAGCTCTGAACACTGAAGCTTTCTTT.

In DNA form, the CDR3 reads TGTGCCAGCAGCCCAACGCGGTTGGGCAATCAGCCCCAGCATTTT. Amino acids: CASSPTRLGNQPQHF. The chain has TRBV7-2 and TRBJ1-5; D gene uncertain. Trimming stripped 5 bases from V and 2 bases from J, with 13 bases between. Germline V lookup: CDR1 SGHTA, CDR2 FQGNSA. This CDR3 has 15 residues.

The chain is built from TRBV7-2 and TRBJ1-5; possibly TRBD1 for D (5 bases). CDR3 length equals 13 residues. Germline V gene lookup returns CDR1 SGHTA and CDR2 FQGNSA. The V and J ends lost 4 bases and 7 bases respectively, with 11 bases between them. The CDR3 loop is CASSSTVLQPQHF. CDR3 sequence (DNA): TGTGCCAGCAGCTCGACAGTTTTACAGCCCCAGCATTTT.